The clone carrying this TCR beta chain was found a few times. Its antigen is currently unknown. The data stem from a study of blood T cells in healthy people across ages. General study findings and limits: While age rose, TCR beta diversity per million T cells dropped in a roughly linear way. With naive T cell percentage, TCR beta diversity showed a strong correlation.

Caucasian individuals from Russia who were healthy and aged about 6 to 95 acted as donors. Total RNA, at least 5 micrograms per sample, came from PBMCs. Germline lookup yields CDR1 DFQATT and CDR2 SNEGSKA (reference sequence). V lost 2 bases, J lost 2 bases, and 7 bases lay in between. The CDR3 totals 13 residues. For the second PCR, which ran for roughly 7 to 11 cycles, a sample-barcoded 5' primer and a J-beta primer mix were used. Each CDR3 protein is one row after TCRdb ran MiXCR on the 5' RACE reads. The sample holds hundreds of thousands of distinct CDR3 sequences; under 80% are singletons and the top ten take about a quarter.

This TCR came from a man aged 25 to 40 in good health. Sequenced sample: blood. V gene TRBV20-1 combines with J gene TRBJ2-1, with no clear D. The DNA of the CDR3 is TGCAGTGCTAGACCTACCGCCTACAATGAGCAGTTCTTC. It codes for CSARPTAYNEQFF.